The present T cell receptor beta chain was sequenced within a study of blood T cells in healthy people across ages. General study findings and limits: Unsorted PBMCs ruled out conclusive naive versus antigen-experienced comparison.

Healthy Caucasian individuals from Russia aged 6 to 90 were enrolled as donors. With each sample, at least 5.5 micrograms of total RNA were extracted. Germline V gene lookup returns CDR1 SGHTA and CDR2 FQGNSA. The CDR3 length is 14 residues. Remarks on this clonotype: The antigen is not known. An end of the junction does not agree with germline; a read error may underlie this.

Using a J-beta primer mix together with a sample-barcoded 5' primer, a second PCR was run for about 7 to 12 cycles. A 12-random-nucleotide template-switch adaptor tagged each cDNA molecule. TCRdb called the 5' RACE reads again in MiXCR, with one record for every CDR3 protein. The repertoire holds 1,500,000 or so distinct CDR3 sequences, with around 40% as singletons. This receptor was taken from a woman between 18 and 29 years old in good health. Sequenced sample: blood. This chain connects TRBV7-2 to TRBJ1-2; 7 bases agree with TRBD1. Written as DNA, the CDR3 is TGTGCCAGCAGCTACAGGGGAGCTAACTATGGCTGCACCTTC. Residues: CASSYRGANYGCTF.